Reported below is one T cell receptor beta chain. Its cognate antigen is unknown. Synthesis of TCR cDNA relied on 5'RACE template switching, which attached a universal primer site and UMIs. One entry per CDR3 protein, called by TCRdb with MiXCR from the 5' RACE reads. The data show 600,000 to 750,000 distinct CDR3 sequences, with roughly an eighth seen just once and under 15% held by the top ten. These data are taken from a study of T cells after yellow fever vaccination. Study-wide background: Fractions low in cell number were prepared with SMART-Seq v4 Ultra Low Input. The study's findings and limits: The booster saw the reappearance of most primary-vaccination clones (approximately 97% CD4, about 88% CD8). Abundant bulk-population clonotypes could contaminate the FACS-sorted repertoires.

V gave up 6 bases and J gave up 3 bases, with 14 bases separating them. The germline V gene encodes CDR1 SQVTM and CDR2 ANQGSEA. The CDR3 runs 13 residues. Specimen: PBMCs, collected on the day of the yellow fever booster vaccination. The V call is TRBV29-1, the J call TRBJ2-5; D is perhaps TRBD1 or TRBD2 (7 bases each). This TCR came from a man aged 25 to 40 who received the YFV17D yellow fever vaccine. This CDR3 reads CSVDPGGEETQYF. CDR3 bases: TGCAGCGTAGATCCAGGGGGGGAAGAGACCCAGTACTTC.